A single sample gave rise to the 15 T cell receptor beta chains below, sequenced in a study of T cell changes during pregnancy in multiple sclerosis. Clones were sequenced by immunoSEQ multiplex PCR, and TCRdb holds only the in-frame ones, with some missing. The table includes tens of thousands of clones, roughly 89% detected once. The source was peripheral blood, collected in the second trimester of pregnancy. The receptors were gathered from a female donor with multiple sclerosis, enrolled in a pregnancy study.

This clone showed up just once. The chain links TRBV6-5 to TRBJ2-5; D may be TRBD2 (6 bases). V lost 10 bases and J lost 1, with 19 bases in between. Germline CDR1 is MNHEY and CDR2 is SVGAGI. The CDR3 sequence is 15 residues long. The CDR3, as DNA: TGTGCCACCTCCCCCCGAGGAGGGTCCCAAGAGACCCAGTACTTC. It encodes CATSPRGGSQETQYF.

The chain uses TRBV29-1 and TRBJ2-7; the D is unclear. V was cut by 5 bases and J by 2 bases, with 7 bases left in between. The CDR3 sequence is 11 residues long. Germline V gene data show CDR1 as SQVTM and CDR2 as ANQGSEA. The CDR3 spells CSVLLTYEQYF. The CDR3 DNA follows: TGCAGCGTTCTGCTAACCTACGAGCAGTACTTC.

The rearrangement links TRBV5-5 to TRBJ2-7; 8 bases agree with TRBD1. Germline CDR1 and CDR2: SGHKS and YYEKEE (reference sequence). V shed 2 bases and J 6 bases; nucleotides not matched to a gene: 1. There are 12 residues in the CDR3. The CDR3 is CASSLGQGEQYF. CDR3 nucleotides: TGTGCCAGCAGCTTAGGACAGGGCGAGCAGTACTTC.

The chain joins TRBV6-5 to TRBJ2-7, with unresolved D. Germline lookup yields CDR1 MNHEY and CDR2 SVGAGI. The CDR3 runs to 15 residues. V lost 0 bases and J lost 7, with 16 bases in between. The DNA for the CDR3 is TGTGCCAGCAGTTACTCGATTACTCTTCTTCGTGAGCAGTACTTC. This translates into CASSYSITLLREQYF.

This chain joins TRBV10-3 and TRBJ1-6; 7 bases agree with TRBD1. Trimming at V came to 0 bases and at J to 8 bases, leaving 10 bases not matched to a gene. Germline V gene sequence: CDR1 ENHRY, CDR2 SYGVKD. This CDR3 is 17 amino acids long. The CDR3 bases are TGTGCCATCAGTGAGTCAAGGGGGCGCTTGTTGGATTCACCCCTCCACTTT. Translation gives CAISESRGRLLDSPLHF.

CDR3 nucleotides: TGTGCCAGCAGGGAGACAGGGGGCTCCTACGAGCAGTACTTC. Translation gives CASRETGGSYEQYF. The chain links TRBV2 to TRBJ2-7; TRBD1 matches 9 bases. The CDR3 sequence is 14 residues long. Germline V lookup: CDR1 SNHLY, CDR2 FYNNEI. With 6 bases clipped from V and 0 bases from J, the junction kept 3 bases outside the gene matches.

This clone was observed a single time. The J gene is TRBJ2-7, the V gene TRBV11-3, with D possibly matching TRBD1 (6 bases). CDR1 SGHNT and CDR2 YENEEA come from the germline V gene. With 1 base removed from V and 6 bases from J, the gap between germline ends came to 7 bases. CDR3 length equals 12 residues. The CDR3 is CASSLGTAEQYF. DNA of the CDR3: TGTGCCAGCAGCTTAGGGACAGCCGAGCAGTACTTC.

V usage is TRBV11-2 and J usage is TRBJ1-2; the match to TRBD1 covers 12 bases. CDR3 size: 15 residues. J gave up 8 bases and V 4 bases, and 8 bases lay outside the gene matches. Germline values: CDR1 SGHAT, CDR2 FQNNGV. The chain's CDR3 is CASSSGTGGAEGYTF. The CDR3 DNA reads TGTGCCAGCAGCTCCGGGACAGGGGGCGCGGAGGGCTACACCTTC.

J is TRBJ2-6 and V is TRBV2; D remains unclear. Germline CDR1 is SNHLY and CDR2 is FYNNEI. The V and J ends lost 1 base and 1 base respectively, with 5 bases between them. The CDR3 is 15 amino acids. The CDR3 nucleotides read TGTGCCAGCAGTGAAGGAGGATCTGGGGCCAACGTCCTGACTTTC. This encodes CASSEGGSGANVLTF.

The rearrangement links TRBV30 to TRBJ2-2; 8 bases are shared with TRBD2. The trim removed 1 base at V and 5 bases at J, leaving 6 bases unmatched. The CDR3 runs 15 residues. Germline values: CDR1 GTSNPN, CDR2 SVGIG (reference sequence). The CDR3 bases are TGTGCCTGGAGTGGACGGGGGGGAAAAACCGGGGAGCTGTTTTTT. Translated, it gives CAWSGRGGKTGELFF.

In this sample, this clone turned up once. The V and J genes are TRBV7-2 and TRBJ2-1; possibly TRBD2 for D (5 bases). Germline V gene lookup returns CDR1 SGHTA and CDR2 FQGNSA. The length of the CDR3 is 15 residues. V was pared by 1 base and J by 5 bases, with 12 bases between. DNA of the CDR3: TGTGCCAGCAGCTTAGGAGGGAACGCCAACAATGAGCAGTTCTTC. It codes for CASSLGGNANNEQFF.

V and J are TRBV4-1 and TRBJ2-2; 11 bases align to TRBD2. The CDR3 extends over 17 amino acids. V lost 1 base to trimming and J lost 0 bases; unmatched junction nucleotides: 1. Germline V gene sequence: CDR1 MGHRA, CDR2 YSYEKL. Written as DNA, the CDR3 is TGCGCCAGCAGCCAAGTTAGCGGGAGGGCGAACACCGGGGAGCTGTTTTTT. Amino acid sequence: CASSQVSGRANTGELFF.

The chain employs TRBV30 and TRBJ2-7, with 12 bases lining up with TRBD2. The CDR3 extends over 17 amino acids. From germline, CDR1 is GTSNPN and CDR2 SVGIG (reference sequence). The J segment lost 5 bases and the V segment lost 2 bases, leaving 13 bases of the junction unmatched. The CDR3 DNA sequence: TGTGCCTGGAGTCTTCACGGGACTAGCGGGCCAGGGAACGAGCAGTACTTC. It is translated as CAWSLHGTSGPGNEQYF.

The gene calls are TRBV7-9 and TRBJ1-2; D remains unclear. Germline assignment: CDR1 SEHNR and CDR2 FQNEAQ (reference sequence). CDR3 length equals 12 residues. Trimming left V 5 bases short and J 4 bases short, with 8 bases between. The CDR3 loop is CASSQQSYGYTF. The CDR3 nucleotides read TGTGCCAGCAGCCAACAGAGCTATGGCTACACCTTC.

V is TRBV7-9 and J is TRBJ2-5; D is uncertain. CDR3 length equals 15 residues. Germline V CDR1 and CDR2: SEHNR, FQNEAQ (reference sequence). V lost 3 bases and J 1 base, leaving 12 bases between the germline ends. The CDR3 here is CASSLGLSGQETQYF. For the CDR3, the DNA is TGTGCCAGCAGCTTGGGCTTATCAGGCCAAGAGACCCAGTACTTC.